This is a list of T cell receptor beta chains from one sample in a study of blood T cell repertoires in COVID-19. Sequencing was performed with immunoSEQ multiplex PCR; in TCRdb, only in-frame clones are kept and a portion is missing. The sample has about 15,000 clones, 84% seen once; the top ten hold about a tenth. Sample: peripheral blood. These receptors were collected from a human donor in a cohort sampled during active COVID-19. CDR3s include the opening cysteine and the closing phenylalanine or tryptophan. D genes are given only for firm matches. Clone size appears in some rows only: once, few, many, or a class for an expanded clone.

v_call,j_call,d_call,clone_size,cdr3_aa,cdr3_nt
TRBV5-4,TRBJ2-3,TRBD2,NA,CASSVIAGGRTDTQYF,TGTGCCAGCAGCGTTATAGCGGGGGGGCGGACAGATACGCAGTATTTT
TRBV28,TRBJ1-2,TRBD1,once,CASTDRAIYTF,TGTGCCAGCACCGACAGGGCTATCTACACCTTC
TRBV19,TRBJ1-2,TRBD1,NA,CASIKRTGLDNYGYTF,TGTGCCAGTATTAAGAGGACAGGGCTGGATAACTATGGCTACACCTTC
TRBV25-1,TRBJ2-2,NA,NA,CASSGPGRVNTGELFF,TGTGCCAGCAGTGGTCCTGGGAGAGTCAACACCGGGGAGCTGTTTTTT
TRBV11-3,TRBJ2-7,TRBD1,once,CASSIDRGHYEQYF,TGTGCCAGCAGTATCGACAGGGGGCACTACGAGCAGTACTTC
TRBV7-9,TRBJ2-5,TRBD1,NA,CASSLAGRTGGETQYF,TGTGCCAGCAGCTTAGCGGGAAGGACAGGGGGAGAGACCCAGTACTTC
TRBV5-1,TRBJ1-3,TRBD1,NA,CASSSDRNSGNTIYF,TGCGCCAGCAGCTCGGACAGGAACTCTGGAAACACCATATATTTT
TRBV5-6,TRBJ1-2,TRBD1,NA,CASRDSGTGVNYGYTF,TGTGCCAGCAGGGACTCCGGGACAGGGGTAAACTATGGCTACACCTTC
TRBV19,TRBJ2-1,NA,few,CASSWAGPYNEQFF,TGTGCCAGTAGTTGGGCAGGGCCATACAATGAGCAGTTCTTC
TRBV25-1,TRBJ2-3,NA,NA,CASESRGGGDTQYF,TGTGCCAGCGAATCCAGGGGTGGGGGAGATACGCAGTATTTT
TRBV28,TRBJ1-2,NA,medium-sized,CASSWSRVIYGYTF,TGTGCCAGCAGTTGGTCCCGGGTCATCTATGGCTACACCTTC
TRBV7-9,TRBJ2-1,TRBD2,NA,CASSLGLAANEQFF,TGTGCCAGCAGCCTGGGACTAGCTGCTAATGAGCAGTTCTTC
TRBV19,TRBJ2-1,NA,NA,CASSITGSVYNEQFF,TGTGCCAGTAGTATCACAGGGAGCGTCTACAATGAGCAGTTCTTC
TRBV4-3,TRBJ2-7,TRBD1,NA,CASSQDQTGHRSQRWQYF,TGCGCCAGCAGCCAAGATCAGACAGGGCACCGTTCCCAACGTTGGCAGTACTTC
TRBV5-1,TRBJ2-1,TRBD2,NA,CASSTHRTGGGQGEQFF,TGCGCCAGCAGCACCCACAGGACGGGAGGAGGTCAGGGTGAGCAGTTCTTC
TRBV28,TRBJ1-5,TRBD1,NA,CASSPSNRDRGLYSNQPQHF,TGTGCCAGCAGTCCATCAAACCGGGACAGGGGATTATATAGCAATCAGCCCCAGCATTTT
TRBV7-2,TRBJ2-7,TRBD2,large,CASSLVAGTYEQYF,TGTGCCAGCAGCTTAGTAGCGGGGACTTACGAGCAGTACTTC
TRBV10-3,TRBJ1-2,TRBD1,once,CAIRTDRVGGYTF,TGTGCCATCAGAACTGACAGGGTTGGAGGCTACACCTTC
TRBV15,TRBJ2-3,NA,NA,CATSRDWSRNTDTQYF,TGTGCCACCAGCAGAGATTGGAGTAGGAACACAGATACGCAGTATTTT
TRBV19,TRBJ2-3,TRBD2,NA,CASSLRHLAGGRTDTQYF,TGTGCCAGTAGTCTAAGACATCTAGCGGGGGGCAGGACAGATACGCAGTATTTT
TRBV10-3,TRBJ1-2,TRBD1,NA,CAISDTRDRERGYTF,TGTGCCATCAGTGATACAAGGGACAGGGAGCGTGGCTACACCTTC
TRBV24-1,TRBJ2-5,TRBD1,NA,CATSDRAGETQYF,TGTGCCACCAGCGACAGGGCGGGAGAGACCCAGTACTTC
TRBV6-4,TRBJ1-5,NA,NA,CASSEGAGNQPQHF,TGTGCCAGCAGTGAGGGGGCAGGGAATCAGCCCCAGCATTTT
TRBV27,TRBJ1-5,NA,NA,CASSPREGRQPQHF,TGTGCCAGCAGTCCACGGGAAGGTAGGCAGCCCCAGCATTTT
TRBV11-2,TRBJ2-7,TRBD1,NA,CASSRQGYEQYF,TGTGCCAGCAGCCGACAGGGTTACGAGCAGTACTTC
TRBV30,TRBJ2-5,TRBD2,NA,CAWSVLGGRLETQYF,TGTGCCTGGAGTGTACTCGGCGGGAGACTAGAGACCCAGTACTTC
TRBV5-4,TRBJ2-7,TRBD2,NA,CASSLGGLAGVEQYF,TGTGCCAGCAGCTTGGGGGGACTAGCGGGAGTGGAGCAGTACTTC
TRBV18,TRBJ1-6,NA,once,CASSPWARETNSPLHF,TGTGCCAGCTCACCATGGGCCCGGGAGACGAATTCACCCCTCCACTTT
TRBV7-2,TRBJ2-2,TRBD1,NA,CASSGGQGAGELFF,TGTGCCAGCAGCGGGGGACAGGGAGCGGGGGAGCTGTTTTTT
TRBV28,TRBJ2-5,NA,NA,CASSSTGRIQETQYF,TGTGCCAGCAGTTCGACAGGGAGGATCCAAGAGACCCAGTACTTC
TRBV15,TRBJ2-5,NA,NA,CATSRDRGQQETQYF,TGTGCCACCAGCAGAGATCGAGGTCAACAAGAGACCCAGTACTTC
TRBV5-1,TRBJ1-6,TRBD1,once,CASRQGSSYNSPLHF,TGCGCCAGCAGACAGGGGAGCTCCTATAATTCACCCCTCCACTTT
TRBV19,TRBJ2-7,TRBD2,once,CASSIRTSGTEQYF,TGTGCCAGTAGTATACGGACTAGCGGGACCGAGCAGTACTTC
TRBV6-2/TRBV6-3,TRBJ2-1,TRBD2,NA,CASSYSPTSGIYNEQFF,TGTGCCAGCAGTTACTCACCCACTAGCGGAATCTACAATGAGCAGTTCTTC
TRBV4-1,TRBJ1-4,TRBD1,NA,CASSQQGAGEKLFF,TGCGCCAGCAGCCAACAGGGGGCGGGGGAAAAACTGTTTTTT
TRBV28,TRBJ2-3,TRBD2,few,CASRLLKREADTQYF,TGTGCCAGCAGGCTCCTCAAGCGGGAGGCAGATACGCAGTATTTT
TRBV11-3,TRBJ2-5,TRBD2,NA,CASSIGAGVGETQYF,TGTGCCAGCAGCATAGGAGCGGGAGTAGGAGAGACCCAGTACTTC
TRBV7-9,TRBJ2-7,TRBD2,NA,CASSFILAGGYEQYF,TGTGCCAGCAGCTTCATTTTAGCGGGAGGATACGAGCAGTACTTC
TRBV20-1,TRBJ2-3,NA,NA,CSASSGSSTDTQYF,TGCAGTGCTAGTTCGGGGTCCAGCACAGATACGCAGTATTTT
TRBV2,TRBJ2-1,NA,once,CASSLQGAGNEQFF,TGTGCCAGCAGTCTGCAGGGTGCAGGCAATGAGCAGTTCTTC
TRBV5-5,TRBJ1-2,NA,NA,CASSLRAPERGGLYGYTF,TGTGCCAGCAGCTTGAGGGCCCCCGAGAGGGGGGGCCTCTATGGCTACACCTTC
TRBV5-1,TRBJ2-3,TRBD2,few,CASSSWGSGREEGDTQYF,TGCGCCAGCAGCTCCTGGGGGAGCGGGAGGGAGGAGGGAGATACGCAGTATTTT